These 15 T cell receptor beta chains were all obtained from the same sample, sequenced in a study of cytomegalovirus exposure and HLA in healthy donors. The study ran its PCR with 60 Vbeta and 13 Jbeta primers. Generated by immunoSEQ multiplex PCR, the TCRdb table keeps only in-frame clones and is missing some. The sample records 110,000 to 150,000 clones, 76% being singletons. Sequencing used PBMCs. These receptors were collected from a woman aged 40 to 49 in good health and CMV-seronegative.

This clone showed up just a few times. The chain carries TRBV5-1 and TRBJ2-7, with D unclear. The V end was cut by 1 base, the J end by 1 base, with 6 bases between. The CDR3 length is 13 residues. From germline, CDR1 is SGHRS and CDR2 YFSETQ. CDR3 bases: TGCGCCAGCAGCTTGAGTCGGTCCTACGAGCAGTACTTC. Translated, it gives CASSLSRSYEQYF.

The chain is built from TRBV27 and TRBJ2-7; 8 positions match TRBD1. CDR3 length equals 14 residues. Germline loops: CDR1 MNHEY, CDR2 SMNVEV (reference sequence). Losses at the gene ends were 8 bases for V and 6 bases for J; bases not matched to a gene: 12. As DNA, the CDR3 is TGTGCCAGCCTACCCACTTCGGACAGGGCCGAGCAGTACTTC. Its protein product is CASLPTSDRAEQYF.

The chain couples TRBV5-1 to TRBJ1-3; 7 positions match TRBD1. Trimming at V came to 4 bases and at J to 2 bases, leaving 3 bases not matched to a gene. CDR3 length equals 14 residues. Per the germline V gene, CDR1 is SGHRS and CDR2 is YFSETQ. This CDR3 is CASSPGQAGNTIYF. CDR3 in DNA: TGCGCCAGCAGCCCAGGACAGGCTGGAAACACCATATATTTT.

The rearrangement uses TRBV27 and TRBJ1-2; D possibly corresponds to TRBD1 (5 bases). The CDR3 spans 16 residues. Germline V lookup: CDR1 MNHEY, CDR2 SMNVEV (reference sequence). Trimming left V 5 bases short and J 5 bases short, with 21 bases between. In DNA form, the CDR3 reads TGTGCCAGCAGTCCCCACAGTACAGGTGTATCTTATGGCTACACCTTC. It encodes CASSPHSTGVSYGYTF.

The rearrangement joins TRBV18 to TRBJ2-3, with 7 bases that match TRBD1. The CDR3 covers 16 residues. Trimming cost V 4 bases and J 0 bases; bases outside gene matches: 7. Germline V gene data show CDR1 as KGHSH and CDR2 as LQKENI. This chain's CDR3 is CASSRTGTVSTDTQYF. The CDR3 coding sequence is TGTGCCAGCTCACGGACCGGGACAGTGAGCACAGATACGCAGTATTTT. Looking up the rest from reference TRBV18 and TRBJ2-3 gives the full variable domain: NAGVMQNPRHLVRRRGQEARLRCSPMKGHSHVYWYRQLPEEGLKFMVYLQKENIIDESGMPKERFSAEFPKEGPSILRIQQVVRGDSAAYFCASSRTGTVSTDTQYFGPGTRLTVL.

The chain couples TRBV30 to TRBJ2-1; 12 nucleotides line up with TRBD2. The CDR3 is made up of 14 amino acids. Unmatched junction bases numbered 7, after V lost 3 bases and J lost 10 bases. Looked up from germline, CDR1 is GTSNPN and CDR2 is SVGIG (reference sequence). This CDR3 is CAWRRTSGGTEQFF. The CDR3, as DNA: TGTGCCTGGAGGCGAACTAGCGGGGGGACGGAGCAGTTCTTC.

The CDR3 region is CASSEASGRLGNEQFF. The CDR3, as DNA: TGTGCCAGCAGTGAGGCTAGCGGCCGCCTGGGTAATGAGCAGTTCTTC. The chain couples TRBV2 to TRBJ2-1, with 7 bases matching TRBD2. CDR1 is SNHLY, CDR2 FYNNEI, per germline. V dropped 3 bases and J dropped 7; count of bases not matched to a gene: 12. The CDR3 contains 16 residues.

About this clone itself: The junction shows a germline mismatch at one end, possibly a read error. DNA of the CDR3: TGTTCCAGCAGCCAAGATACAGTAACTGAAGCTTTCTTT. It specifies CSSSQDTVTEAFF. This chain uses TRBV7-9 with TRBJ1-1; D is unclear. This CDR3 comprises 13 residues. The germline gives CDR1 SEHNR, CDR2 FQNEAQ (reference sequence).

The V gene is TRBV7-9, the J gene TRBJ1-2; 7 bases align to TRBD1. The CDR3 has 14 amino acids. With V trimmed by 5 bases and J by 2 bases, 5 bases remained unmatched. CDR1 and CDR2 from the germline V gene are SEHNR and FQNEAQ (reference sequence). The CDR3, as DNA: TGTGCCAGCAGCCGGGACAGCCTGAACTATGGCTACACCTTC. Translated, it gives CASSRDSLNYGYTF.

The chain has TRBV5-4 and TRBJ2-3; 9 positions match TRBD1. Germline lookup yields CDR1 SGHNT and CDR2 YYREEE (reference sequence). The CDR3 runs to 16 residues. Trimming cost V 1 base and J 0 bases; bases outside gene matches: 3. The CDR3 region is CASSLLTGGSTDTQYF. The CDR3, as DNA: TGTGCCAGCAGCTTGCTTACAGGGGGCAGCACAGATACGCAGTATTTT. The complete variable domain, with remaining parts taken from reference TRBV5-4 and TRBJ2-3, reads ETGVTQSPTHLIKTRGQQVTLRCSSQSGHNTVSWYQQALGQGPQFIFQYYREEENGRGNFPPRFSGLQFPNYSSELNVNALELDDSALYLCASSLLTGGSTDTQYFGPGTRLTVL.

The genes are TRBV6-5 and TRBJ1-3; 8 nucleotides line up with TRBD1. Germline CDR1 reads MNHEY; CDR2 reads SVGAGI. CDR3 size: 15 residues. V shed 4 bases and J 0 bases; nucleotides not matched to a gene: 2. DNA for the CDR3: TGTGCCAGCAGTTTACAGGGGGGCTCTGGAAACACCATATATTTT. It yields the protein CASSLQGGSGNTIYF.

For the CDR3, the DNA is TGTGCCATCAGCCTACTGGGACAGTTTAACGAAGCTTTCTTT. This sequence encodes CAISLLGQFNEAFF. The chain joins TRBV10-3 to TRBJ1-1; 7 bases align to TRBD1. The trim removed 6 bases at V and 8 bases at J, leaving 12 bases unmatched. Per germline, CDR1 ENHRY and CDR2 SYGVKD. The CDR3 spans 14 residues.

The chain uses TRBV5-1 and TRBJ1-1; 7 bases fit TRBD1. Per germline, CDR1 SGHRS and CDR2 YFSETQ. The CDR3 is 15 residues long. V lost 4 bases to trimming and J lost 1 base; unmatched junction nucleotides: 7. The CDR3 loop is CASSKTGWENTEAFF. The CDR3 DNA reads TGCGCCAGCAGCAAGACAGGGTGGGAGAACACTGAAGCTTTCTTT.

In its sample, this clone was seen a few times. The rearrangement uses TRBV4-1 and TRBJ1-2; 10 bases match TRBD1. J lost 7 bases, V lost 4 bases, and 12 bases had no gene match. This CDR3 is 16 amino acids long. Germline values: CDR1 MGHRA, CDR2 YSYEKL. This chain's CDR3 is CASSPTGGDRGSGYTF. CDR3 in DNA: TGCGCCAGCAGCCCGACAGGTGGGGACAGGGGTTCTGGCTACACCTTC.

This chain joins TRBV27 and TRBJ2-5; 13 bases map to TRBD2. The V segment lost 3 bases and the J segment 1 base; nucleotides outside the gene matches: 5. The CDR3 covers 17 residues. Germline V CDR1 and CDR2: MNHEY, SMNVEV (reference sequence). The CDR3 DNA reads as TGTGCCAGCAGTTTTGATGGGACTAGCGGGACCCAAGAGACCCAGTACTTC. Translation gives CASSFDGTSGTQETQYF.